These 5 T cell receptor beta chains originate from one sample sequenced in a study of blood T cell repertoires in COVID-19. Repertoires were generated with immunoSEQ multiplex PCR, while TCRdb's copy carries only in-frame clones and drops some. The table includes roughly 120,000 clones, about 85% detected once. Sequencing input: peripheral blood. All receptors come from a man aged 60-69 years with acute or convalescent COVID-19.

The gene calls are TRBV7-2 and TRBJ1-6; D gene uncertain. The germline V gene has CDR1 SGHTA and CDR2 FQGNSA. There are 14 residues in the CDR3. Trimming took off 2 bases at V and 4 bases at J, with 6 bases between the two ends. CDR3 sequence reads: CASSLLGYNSPLHF. The CDR3 region has the DNA TGTGCCAGCAGCTTACTCGGGTATAATTCACCCCTCCACTTT.

V and J are TRBV4-2 and TRBJ1-5; D call uncertain. The V end was cut by 1 base, the J end by 5 bases, with 6 bases between. The CDR3 covers 13 residues. CDR1 is LGHNA, CDR2 YNFKEQ, per germline. Here the CDR3 reads CASSQVLDQPQHF. CDR3 nucleotides: TGTGCCAGCAGCCAAGTCCTAGATCAGCCCCAGCATTTT.

The chain couples TRBV5-1 to TRBJ2-5; TRBD2 aligns across 8 bases. Germline V gene data show CDR1 as SGHRS and CDR2 as YFSETQ. The CDR3 runs to 14 residues. Trimming removed 1 base from V and 1 base from J; junction bases left unmatched: 0. Here the CDR3 reads CASSLTSGQETQYF. The DNA for the CDR3 is TGCGCCAGCAGCTTGACTAGCGGCCAAGAGACCCAGTACTTC.

The rearrangement uses TRBV14 and TRBJ2-2; 14 bases map to TRBD2. The ends lost 1 base at V and 4 bases at J; junction bases unmatched: 2. Germline V gene lookup returns CDR1 SGHDN and CDR2 FVKESK. This CDR3 has 17 amino acids. CDR3 in DNA: TGTGCCAGCAGCCAAGTCGGACTAGCGGGAGGCACCGGGGAGCTGTTTTTT. The encoded protein is CASSQVGLAGGTGELFF.

The chain joins TRBV18 to TRBJ2-3; 9 bases match TRBD2. J gave up 6 bases and V 6 bases, and 16 bases lay outside the gene matches. The CDR3 consists of 17 residues. Germline loops: CDR1 KGHSH, CDR2 LQKENI. The CDR3 region is CASSPTGLANSDDTQYF. The CDR3 DNA sequence: TGTGCCAGCTCCCCCACGGGACTAGCAAACTCTGACGATACGCAGTATTTT.